This TCR beta chain was identified in a study of cytomegalovirus exposure and HLA in healthy donors. Study conclusions and caveats: Most TCR sequences were seen very rarely across donors, but some public TCRs occurred in many. A later analysis reportedly found that, within productive TCRs, an Asian-associated ancestry cluster had fewer N-insertions than the mean observed across the roughly 700 donors. Previous analysis showed most TCR beta V segments were productive about 87% or about 30% of the time.

The CDR3 loop spans 14 amino acids. Germline lookup yields CDR1 MNHEY and CDR2 SMNVEV (reference sequence). Trimming took 1 base from V and 6 from J; bases not matched to a gene: 3. PCR amplification relied on 60 Vbeta primers (plus 13 Jbeta primers). Data came from immunoSEQ multiplex PCR; TCRdb stores just in-frame clones and leaves some out. The top ten hold 1.6% of the sample, which has around 200,000 clones, around 86% seen once. For this clone: Antigen unknown.

The chain carries TRBV27 and TRBJ1-2; 9 positions match TRBD1. This clonotype originated in a man in his forties or fifties in good health and CMV-seronegative. The sample was PBMCs. CDR3 sequence (DNA): TGTGCCAGCAGTTTATTCGGGACAGGGAATGGCTACACCTTC. Amino acids: CASSLFGTGNGYTF.